This T cell receptor beta chain is drawn from a study of shared clonotypes between healthy human individuals (TCRdb year 2020). The study in broad terms: Three men and a couple of women, aged 18 to 49 years, made up the cohort. Per donor, three plates each were used for CD4 naive and CD4 memory, two for CD8 naive, and one for CD8 memory. The study deeply sequenced blood TCR repertoires of about 5 healthy adults to estimate repertoire size and the extent of clonotype sharing between individuals. Libraries were prepared and TCR repertoires were sequenced by different laboratories using diverse techniques, in order to increase sequencing depth and limit assay-specific biases. Leukapheresis yielded between about 0.85 and 9 billion PBMCs per donor. General study outcomes and caveats: Because the study included only a small number of donors, the genetic and exposure-history diversity represented was limited. Based on pairwise subsampling, the degree of clonotype sharing among donors was expected to be affected by sequencing depth. Naive subsets generally had larger estimated clonotype richness than memory subsets did. Only blood was sampled, and tissue TCR repertoires likely differ from those in blood. Incomplete sequencing was indicated by rarefaction of sorted-subset datasets, despite the large sequencing depth. Higher generation probabilities were observed for clonotypes shared by all four sorted-subset donors than for non-shared clonotypes. Approximately 5% of naive CD4, 3% to 4% of naive CD8, 2.3% of memory CD4, and 0.4% of memory CD8 clonotypes were shared across a few donors.

Note on this clone: The antigen this receptor binds is unknown. No clone much larger than this one lies a single base away; base qualities are absent.

Healthy HIV-negative adults with no recently reported acute infections or vaccinations were included as donors. All donors were Caucasian adults living in Nashville, Tennessee, USA. Magnetic negative selection was used to enrich CD4+ T cells, after which naive cells were positively selected on CD45RA and the negative fraction became the memory subset. Blood was collected by leukapheresis, and PBMCs were isolated by Ficoll-Histopaque density gradient centrifugation and then cryopreserved in liquid nitrogen vapor phase. Analytical flow cytometry was used to check the purity and quantity of every magnetically sorted T cell population. Each sorted fraction had its genomic DNA isolated and then quantified by UV absorbance on a Nanodrop 2000c. Using the deep immunoSEQ assay, multiplex PCR amplified TCR CDR3 regions from genomic DNA. For each cell subset, the extracted genomic DNA was distributed evenly across all wells of several immunoSEQ 96-well plates, and each plate served as one replicate. Each replicate PCR for sorted subsets received roughly 200 ng genomic DNA, equal to roughly 33,000 T cell genomes. The purified libraries were quantified using a Qubit 3.0 fluorometer, sized with a Bioanalyzer 2100, and then quantified again using the KAPA Library Quantification kit. A separate single-read 150-cycle Illumina NextSeq 550 flow cell was used to sequence each immunoSEQ 96-well plate. On the study's bioinformatics: The immunoSEQ output contained only junctional sequences without quality scores, so filtering could not match that applied to full-length reads. To assign V/J genes and CDR3, sequences were annotated against IMGT germline references using PyIR, a Python wrapper for IgBLAST v1.9. Reads were removed for weak V/J assignments (E-value above 1e-6), missing CDR3, stop codons, out-of-frame junctions, or ambiguous translated residues. V3J clonotypes were defined by identical inferred V gene, J gene, and CDR3 amino acid sequence. Percentage overlap between repertoires was computed as shared unique clonotypes divided by the size of the smaller repertoire. Three approaches were used to assess repertoire richness: RTK rarefaction, the Chao1 estimator, and Recon v2.1 estimates of unobserved clonotypes. Generation probabilities for all TCRbeta clonotypes obtained by the gDNA method from four donors were computed using OLGA. Here the immuneACCESS table is served through TCRdb, limited to in-frame sequences with V and J called. Missing clones are a known gap in these copies; in checked studies unresolved V genes cover under half, and the rest lacks a known reason. D and trimming were read from the DNA, whereas the V and J calls and clone size are those reported in that table. The sample profile shows 2 million to 2.5 million clones; almost 96% of them were found once. The ten largest clones take up roughly 0.13% of the sample.

The cysteine opens and the phenylalanine closes a CDR3 of 16 amino acids. The read is trimmed to its CDR3 DNA, 48 bases read in frame from base 1. V gives up 2 bases and J gives up 7 bases, and the segment between their germline ends measures 16 bases. CDR1 and CDR2, per the germline V gene (reference sequence), are SGHNT and YYREEE. Recombination linked TRBV5-4 to TRBJ1-6, with a weak D call of TRBD1 (5 bases match). The specimen was naive CD4+ T cells sorted from blood. Read against the paper, the sample's cell subset or site label means: CD45RA+ positively selected. This receptor was obtained from a young man in good health. The CDR3 protein: CASSLVGWQGNSPLHF. The sequence in DNA is TGTGCCAGCAGCTTAGTAGGCTGGCAGGGCAATTCACCCCTCCACTTT.